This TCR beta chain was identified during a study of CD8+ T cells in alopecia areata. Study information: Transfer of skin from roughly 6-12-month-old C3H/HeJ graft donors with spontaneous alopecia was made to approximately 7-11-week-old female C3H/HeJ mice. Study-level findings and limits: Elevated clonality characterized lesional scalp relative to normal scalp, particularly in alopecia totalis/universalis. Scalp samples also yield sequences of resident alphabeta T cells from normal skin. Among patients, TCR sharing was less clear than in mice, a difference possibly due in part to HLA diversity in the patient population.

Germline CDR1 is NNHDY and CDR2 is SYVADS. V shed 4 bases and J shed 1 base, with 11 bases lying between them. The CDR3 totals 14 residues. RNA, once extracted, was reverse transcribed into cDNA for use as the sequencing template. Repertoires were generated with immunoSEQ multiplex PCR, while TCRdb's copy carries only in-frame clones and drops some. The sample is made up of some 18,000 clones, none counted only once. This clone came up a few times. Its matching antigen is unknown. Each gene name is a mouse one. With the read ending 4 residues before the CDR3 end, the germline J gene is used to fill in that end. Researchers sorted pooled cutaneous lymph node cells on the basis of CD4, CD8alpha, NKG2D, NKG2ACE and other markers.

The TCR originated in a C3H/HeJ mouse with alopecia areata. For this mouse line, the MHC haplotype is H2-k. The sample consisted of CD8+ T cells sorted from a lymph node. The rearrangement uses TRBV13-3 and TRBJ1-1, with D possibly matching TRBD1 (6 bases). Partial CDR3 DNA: TGTGCCAGCAGTCCGGGACAATTAAACACA. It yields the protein CASSPGQLNT. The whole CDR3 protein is CASSPGQLNTEVFF.